The 22 T cell receptor beta chains given below trace back to one sample, sequenced in a study of cytomegalovirus exposure and HLA in healthy donors. Primers included in the PCR were 60 Vbeta and 13 Jbeta primers. Only in-frame clones appear in the TCRdb table, and some are missing; sequencing was by immunoSEQ multiplex PCR. The table has some 160,000 clones, approximately 84% seen once. The sequenced sample was PBMCs. The receptors originated from a man under 40 in good health and CMV-seropositive.

The V gene is TRBV20-1, the J gene TRBJ2-2; D is undetermined. Trimming took off 3 bases at V and 5 bases at J, with 4 bases between the two ends. Germline CDR1 DFQATT, CDR2 SNEGSKA (reference sequence). There are 11 residues in the CDR3. CDR3 sequence: CSASKTGELFF. CDR3 DNA sequence: TGCAGTGCTAGCAAAACCGGGGAGCTGTTTTTT.

The chain is built from TRBV2 and TRBJ1-3; 8 positions agree with TRBD1. The CDR3 contains 14 residues. Germline-derived CDR1 and CDR2 are SNHLY and FYNNEI. Trimming removed 3 bases from V and 4 bases from J; junction bases left unmatched: 2. The chain's CDR3 is CASSDAGGGNTIYF. The CDR3 DNA sequence: TGTGCCAGCAGTGATGCAGGGGGCGGAAACACCATATATTTT. The full variable domain, with the rest looked up from reference TRBV2 and TRBJ1-3, is EPEVTQTPSHQVTQMGQEVILRCVPISNHLYFYWYRQILGQKVEFLVSFYNNEISEKSEIFDDQFSVERPDGSNFTLKIRSTKLEDSAMYFCASSDAGGGNTIYFGEGSWLTVV.

This clone was seen a handful of times. This rearrangement joins TRBV5-1 to TRBJ2-5; D possibly corresponds to TRBD1 (6 bases). The CDR3 runs to 13 residues. Looked up from germline, CDR1 is SGHRS and CDR2 is YFSETQ. V lost 6 bases and J 2 bases, leaving 11 bases between the germline ends. The CDR3 sequence: CASMGRGQETQYF. CDR3 bases: TGCGCCAGCATGGGAAGGGGGCAAGAGACCCAGTACTTC.

With respect to this clone: An end of the junction differs from the germline gene, which may be a read error. This sequence joins TRBV5-1 and TRBJ2-3; 7 bases agree with TRBD2. This CDR3 spans 13 amino acids. Germline loops: CDR1 SGHRS, CDR2 YFSETQ. The CDR3 region has the DNA TGCGCTAGCACCGGGACTAACACAGATACGCAGTATTTT. Translating it yields CASTGTNTDTQYF.

The chain uses TRBV11-2 and TRBJ1-4; perhaps TRBD1 as D (6 bases). The V end was cut by 5 bases, the J end by 8 bases, with 15 bases between. The CDR3 totals 14 residues. From germline, CDR1 is SGHAT and CDR2 FQNNGV. The CDR3, as DNA: TGTGCCAGCAGCCATGGACAGAATGCAGAAAAACTGTTTTTT. Translated: CASSHGQNAEKLFF. The full variable domain, completed using reference TRBV11-2 and TRBJ1-4, is EAGVAQSPRYKIIEKRQSVAFWCNPISGHATLYWYQQILGQGPKLLIQFQNNGVVDDSQLPKDRFSAERLKGVDSTLKIQPAKLEDSAVYLCASSHGQNAEKLFFGSGTQLSVL.

This clone has only one observation. This sequence joins TRBV19 and TRBJ1-4; 10 positions agree with TRBD1. CDR1 and CDR2 (germline): LNHDA, SQIVND (reference sequence). V was pared by 4 bases and J by 13 bases, with 6 bases of the junction left unmatched. CDR3 size: 13 residues. CDR3 bases: TGTGCCAGTAGTACAGGACAGGGGGAAGGACTGTTTTTT. It translates to CASSTGQGEGLFF.

Turning to this clone: At one end, the junction sequence differs from germline, possibly due to a read error. The J gene is TRBJ1-4, the V gene TRBV7-9; 7 bases are shared with TRBD1. This CDR3 has 16 residues. Germline-derived CDR1 and CDR2 are SEHNR and FQNEAQ (reference sequence). The CDR3 sequence: CSSSLGTTGVEEKLFF. CDR3 nucleotide sequence: TGTTCCAGCAGCTTAGGCACCACAGGGGTAGAGGAAAAACTGTTTTTT.

This clone was picked up a small number of times. The rearrangement joins TRBV4-3 to TRBJ1-1; D remains ambiguous. The V gene's germline CDR1 is LGHNA and CDR2 YSLEER. The V gene lost 4 bases and the J gene lost 7 bases, with 13 bases spanning the gap. The CDR3 has 13 amino acids. In DNA, the CDR3 is TGCGCCAGCAGCCCCCTGGGAGGGCTTGAAGCTTTCTTT. Encoded protein: CASSPLGGLEAFF.

The rearrangement links TRBV27 to TRBJ2-1; a weak D match, TRBD2 (5 bases). Germline V CDR1 and CDR2: MNHEY, SMNVEV (reference sequence). V was cut by 2 bases and J by 6 bases, with 14 bases left in between. The CDR3 has 15 residues. CDR3 coding DNA: TGTGCCAGCAGTTTAACCCTAGCTCGGGGCAATGAGCAGTTCTTC. Translation gives CASSLTLARGNEQFF.

The table lists this clone with a count of one. DNA for the CDR3: TGTGCCAGCAGCTTAGTTCCGACAGGGGGCGCGGGTGAGCAGTTCTTC. It codes for CASSLVPTGGAGEQFF. The rearrangement joins TRBV13 to TRBJ2-1; 10 nucleotides match TRBD1. Germline CDR1 and CDR2: PRHDT and FYEKMQ (reference sequence). CDR3 length: 16 amino acids. J gave up 9 bases and V 1 base, and 9 bases lay outside the gene matches.

The chain uses TRBV11-3 and TRBJ1-6, with 7 nucleotides matching TRBD1. There are 14 residues in the CDR3. The germline CDR1 and CDR2 sequences are SGHNT and YENEEA. Trimming removed 5 bases from V and 9 bases from J; junction bases left unmatched: 7. CDR3: CASSPGTVGSPLHF. The CDR3 nucleotides read TGTGCCAGCAGCCCCGGGACAGTCGGTTCACCCCTCCACTTT.

J is TRBJ2-2 and V is TRBV19, with 9 nucleotides matching TRBD1. The CDR3 is 16 residues long. CDR1 and CDR2 from the germline V gene are LNHDA and SQIVND (reference sequence). The trim removed 6 bases at V and 7 bases at J, leaving 12 bases unmatched. CDR3 nucleotides: TGTGCCAGTAGGAGGGGCGGACAGGGGAAGGACGGGGAGCTGTTTTTT. Its translation is CASRRGGQGKDGELFF.

This clone occurred once. The chain recombines TRBV29-1 with TRBJ2-7; TRBD2 matches at 9 bases. Germline-derived CDR1 and CDR2 are SQVTM and ANQGSEA. The CDR3 extends over 18 amino acids. The V segment lost 1 base and the J segment 3 bases; nucleotides outside the gene matches: 16. As DNA, the CDR3 is TGCAGCGTTGAAGCAAAAACTAGCGGGCTCCCCCATATCTACGAGCAGTACTTC. This gives the protein CSVEAKTSGLPHIYEQYF.

This sequence joins TRBV11-3 and TRBJ2-2, with D perhaps matching TRBD1 (5 bases). CDR1 is SGHNT and CDR2 is YENEEA in the germline V gene. This CDR3 has 15 residues. V lost 3 bases and J lost 3, with 11 bases in between. CDR3 residues: CASSLLDSDTGELFF. CDR3 DNA sequence: TGTGCCAGCAGCTTGCTTGACAGCGACACCGGGGAGCTGTTTTTT.

The chain is built from TRBV2 and TRBJ2-7; D unclear. V dropped 1 base and J dropped 6 bases, with 16 bases sitting between them. The CDR3 has 15 residues. In germline, CDR1 is SNHLY, CDR2 FYNNEI. The DNA for the CDR3 is TGTGCCAGCAGTGAAGGTTTAAGTTCAGGATCCGAGCAGTACGTC. Residues: CASSEGLSSGSEQYV.

The chain combines TRBV4-3 with TRBJ2-3; TRBD2 might be the D (5 bases). This CDR3 comprises 17 residues. Trimming removed 0 bases at V and 3 bases at J, with 16 bases between. CDR1 LGHNA and CDR2 YSLEER come from the germline V gene. CDR3: CASSQDPRAPGTDTQYF. The CDR3 nucleotides are TGCGCCAGCAGCCAAGATCCCCGGGCCCCGGGGACAGATACGCAGTATTTT.

The rearrangement joins TRBV27 to TRBJ1-5; the D gene is possibly TRBD1 (5 bases). With 6 bases removed from V and 5 bases from J, the gap between germline ends came to 26 bases. This CDR3 has 18 residues. The germline V gene encodes CDR1 MNHEY and CDR2 SMNVEV (reference sequence). The CDR3 protein is CASRSLRGGGTIDQPQHF. The CDR3 bases are TGTGCCAGCAGATCCCTTCGTGGGGGGGGAACGATCGATCAGCCCCAGCATTTT.

J is TRBJ2-7 and V is TRBV10-2; a weak D match, TRBD2 (6 bases). The CDR3 extends over 13 amino acids. Germline CDR1 WSHSY, CDR2 SAAADI. Trimming shortened V by 8 bases and J by 7 bases, and 18 bases separated the two germline ends. The CDR3 DNA reads TGCGCCAGCTCCGGGACTGCCCTACTGGAGCAGTACTTC. Protein sequence: CASSGTALLEQYF.

The chain combines TRBV7-2 with TRBJ2-5, with TRBD2 identical over 7 bases. Germline CDR1 SGHTA, CDR2 FQGNSA. The CDR3 is 14 residues long. V lost 2 bases and J lost 3; bases outside the gene matches: 3. CDR3 region: CASSLIAGKETQYF. The DNA for the CDR3 is TGTGCCAGCAGCTTAATAGCGGGTAAAGAGACCCAGTACTTC. The full variable domain, with the rest looked up from reference TRBV7-2 and TRBJ2-5, is GAGVSQSPSNKVTEKGKDVELRCDPISGHTALYWYRQSLGQGLEFLIYFQGNSAPDKSGLPSDRFSAERTGGSVSTLTIQRTQQEDSAVYLCASSLIAGKETQYFGPGTRLLVL.

The chain couples TRBV6-5 to TRBJ1-4, with D unclear. This CDR3 spans 12 amino acids. In germline, CDR1 is MNHEY, CDR2 SVGAGI. V lost 3 bases and J 10 bases, leaving 9 bases between the germline ends. The CDR3 sequence: CASSYREGKLFF. CDR3 DNA: TGTGCCAGCAGTTATCGGGAAGGAAAACTGTTTTTT.

V is TRBV4-1 and J is TRBJ1-4; 7 bases are shared with TRBD1. The CDR3 totals 15 residues. The J segment lost 5 bases and the V segment lost 3 bases, leaving 6 bases of the junction unmatched. Germline CDR1 is MGHRA and CDR2 is YSYEKL. The CDR3 bases are TGCGCCAGCAGCCATACCGACAGGGCCAATGAAAAACTGTTTTTT. Protein sequence: CASSHTDRANEKLFF.

The chain recombines TRBV6-5 with TRBJ2-3, with D tentatively TRBD2 (5 bases). The CDR3 runs to 13 residues. The ends were cut back, 6 bases at V and 0 bases at J, with 7 bases in the middle. CDR1 and CDR2 from the germline V gene are MNHEY and SVGAGI. The CDR3: CASRSGSTDTQYF. The CDR3 DNA sequence: TGTGCCAGCAGAAGCGGTAGCACAGATACGCAGTATTTT.